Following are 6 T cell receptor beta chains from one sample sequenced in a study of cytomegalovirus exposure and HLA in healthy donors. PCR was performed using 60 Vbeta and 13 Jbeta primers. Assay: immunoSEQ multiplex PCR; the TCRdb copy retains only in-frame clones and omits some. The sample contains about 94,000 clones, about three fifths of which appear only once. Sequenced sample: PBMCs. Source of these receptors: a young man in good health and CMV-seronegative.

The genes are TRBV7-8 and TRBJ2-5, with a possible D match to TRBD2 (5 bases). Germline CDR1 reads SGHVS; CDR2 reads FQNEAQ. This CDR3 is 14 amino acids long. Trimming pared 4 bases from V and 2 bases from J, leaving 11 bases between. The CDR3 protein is CASSSPDSQETQYF. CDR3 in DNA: TGTGCCAGCAGCTCCCCGGACTCTCAAGAGACCCAGTACTTC.

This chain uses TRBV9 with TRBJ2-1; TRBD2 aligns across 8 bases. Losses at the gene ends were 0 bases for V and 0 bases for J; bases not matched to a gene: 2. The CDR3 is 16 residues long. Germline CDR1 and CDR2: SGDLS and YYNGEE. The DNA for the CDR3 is TGTGCCAGCAGCGTAGCTGGGACTAGCTCCTACAATGAGCAGTTCTTC. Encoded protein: CASSVAGTSSYNEQFF.

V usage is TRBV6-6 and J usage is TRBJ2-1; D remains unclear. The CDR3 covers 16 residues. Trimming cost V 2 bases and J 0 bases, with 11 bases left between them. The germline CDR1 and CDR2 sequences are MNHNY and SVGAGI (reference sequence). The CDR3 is CASSYASVSSYNEQFF. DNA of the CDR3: TGTGCCAGCAGTTACGCCTCGGTTAGCTCCTACAATGAGCAGTTCTTC.

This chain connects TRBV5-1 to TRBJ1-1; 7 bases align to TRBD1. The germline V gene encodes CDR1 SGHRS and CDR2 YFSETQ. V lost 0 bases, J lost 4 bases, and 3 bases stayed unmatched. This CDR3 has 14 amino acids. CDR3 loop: CASSLEGDSTEAFF. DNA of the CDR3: TGCGCCAGCAGCTTGGAAGGGGACAGCACTGAAGCTTTCTTT.

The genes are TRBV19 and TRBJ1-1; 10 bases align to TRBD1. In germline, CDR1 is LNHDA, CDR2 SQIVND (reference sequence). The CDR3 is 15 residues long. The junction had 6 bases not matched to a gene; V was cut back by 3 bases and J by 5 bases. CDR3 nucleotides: TGTGCCAGTAGTATCGGGACAGGGGCCGGTACTGAAGCTTTCTTT. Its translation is CASSIGTGAGTEAFF.

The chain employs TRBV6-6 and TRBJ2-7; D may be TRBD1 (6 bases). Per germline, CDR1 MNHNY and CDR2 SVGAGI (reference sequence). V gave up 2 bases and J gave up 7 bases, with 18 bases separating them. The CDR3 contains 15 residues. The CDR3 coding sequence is TGTGCCAGCAGTTACGGCAGGGGCTGGGGTGAAGAGCAGTACTTC. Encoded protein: CASSYGRGWGEEQYF.